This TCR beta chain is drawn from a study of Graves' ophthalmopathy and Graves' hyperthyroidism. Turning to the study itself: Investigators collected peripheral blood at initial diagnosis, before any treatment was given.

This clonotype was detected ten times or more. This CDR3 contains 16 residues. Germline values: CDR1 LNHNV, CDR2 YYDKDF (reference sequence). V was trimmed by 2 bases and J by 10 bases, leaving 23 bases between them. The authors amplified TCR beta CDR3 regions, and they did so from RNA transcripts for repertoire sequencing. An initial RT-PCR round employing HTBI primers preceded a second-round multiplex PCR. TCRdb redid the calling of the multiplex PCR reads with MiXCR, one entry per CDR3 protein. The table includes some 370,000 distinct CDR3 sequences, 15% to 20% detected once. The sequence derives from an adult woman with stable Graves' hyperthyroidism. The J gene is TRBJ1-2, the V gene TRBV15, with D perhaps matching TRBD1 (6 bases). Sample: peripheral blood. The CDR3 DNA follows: TGTGCCACCAGCAGACCATCGAGGGGGGGGCCAGAGCTCTACACCTTC. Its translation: CATSRPSRGGPELYTF.